These 24 T cell receptor beta chains originate from one sample sequenced in a study of T cells after yellow fever vaccination. TCRdb itself ran the 5' RACE reads through MiXCR, one entry per CDR3 protein. The sample lists about 130,000 distinct CDR3 sequences; more than 6.5% were seen once. Sequencing used CD4+ T cells sorted from PBMCs, obtained more than 8 days after the first yellow fever vaccination. Source of these receptors: a man between 18 and 29 years old who received the YFV17D yellow fever vaccine.

In its sample, this clonotype was seen a few times. This rearrangement joins TRBV5-4 to TRBJ1-1, with unresolved D. The CDR3 contains 12 residues. The V end was cut by 0 bases, the J end by 7 bases, with 7 bases between. Germline lookup yields CDR1 SGHNT and CDR2 YYREEE (reference sequence). CDR3 DNA: TGTGCCAGCAGCTTGGACGGTCATGAAGCTTTCTTT. It codes for CASSLDGHEAFF.

This clonotype was detected ten times or more. The chain has TRBV18 and TRBJ1-2; D not resolved. The CDR3 extends over 15 amino acids. Germline lookup yields CDR1 KGHSH and CDR2 LQKENI. Trimming removed 3 bases at V and 0 bases at J, with 11 bases between. Here the CDR3 reads CASSPLGSSNYGYTF. The CDR3 DNA reads TGTGCCAGCTCACCTTTAGGCAGCTCTAACTATGGCTACACCTTC.

This clonotype showed up many times. DNA of the CDR3: TGTGCCAGCTCACCGAGTGGGGGGTACGAGCAGTACGTC. Translating it yields CASSPSGGYEQYV. This chain links TRBV18 with TRBJ2-7, with D perhaps TRBD2 (6 bases). The V end was cut by 3 bases, the J end by 4 bases, with 10 bases between. The CDR3 runs 13 residues. Germline values: CDR1 KGHSH, CDR2 LQKENI.

This clonotype was detected ten times or more. The V gene is TRBV5-1, the J gene TRBJ2-7, with D hard to call. The CDR3 covers 10 residues. Germline V gives CDR1 SGHRS, CDR2 YFSETQ. V lost 2 bases, J lost 9 bases, and 6 bases lay in between. This CDR3 is CASSLPGQYV. CDR3 in DNA: TGCGCCAGCAGCTTACCCGGGCAGTACGTC.

Many counts were recorded for this clonotype. One end of the junction is discordant with germline, which a read error may explain. The chain couples TRBV12-3 or TRBV12-4 to TRBJ1-2, with 8 bases fitting TRBD1. The CDR3 consists of 13 residues. This chain's CDR3 is CASSLGQDYGYTF. CDR3 bases: TGCGCCAGCAGCTTGGGACAGGACTATGGCTACACCTTC.

In this sample, this clonotype turned up many times. The chain couples TRBV2 to TRBJ2-4, with D possibly being TRBD2 (5 bases). Germline V gives CDR1 SNHLY, CDR2 FYNNEI. CDR3 size: 14 residues. With 7 bases removed from V and 1 base from J, the gap between germline ends came to 11 bases. This chain's CDR3 is CASKEGLAKNIQYF. The CDR3 DNA reads as TGTGCCAGCAAAGAGGGATTGGCCAAAAACATTCAGTACTTC.

In this sample, this clonotype turned up many times. This rearrangement joins TRBV10-3 to TRBJ1-5; D might be TRBD1 (6 bases). The CDR3 has 12 amino acids. V lost 8 bases, J lost 3 bases, and 8 bases lay in between. Germline V gene data show CDR1 as ENHRY and CDR2 as SYGVKD. The CDR3 DNA is TGTGCCATCGGACAGTACAATCAGCCCCAGCATTTT. Translating gives CAIGQYNQPQHF.

This clonotype was counted ten times or more. The rearrangement joins TRBV2 to TRBJ1-6; maybe TRBD1 (6 bases). From germline, CDR1 is SNHLY and CDR2 FYNNEI. CDR3 length: 13 amino acids. V lost 4 bases to trimming and J lost 8 bases, with 9 bases between them. The CDR3 nucleotides are TGTGCCAGCAGTGGGGACACATATTCACCCCTCCACTTT. Residues: CASSGDTYSPLHF.

The rearrangement joins TRBV5-4 to TRBJ2-1, with TRBD2 identical over 8 bases. After removal of 0 bases from V and 5 bases from J, the junction contained 7 bases not matched to a gene. This CDR3 has 16 amino acids. The germline gives CDR1 SGHNT, CDR2 YYREEE (reference sequence). For the CDR3, the DNA is TGTGCCAGCAGCTTGGGGTGGCGGGGGGCGGACAATGAGCAGTTCTTC. Translating gives CASSLGWRGADNEQFF. The whole variable domain, remainder taken from reference TRBV5-4 and TRBJ2-1, is ETGVTQSPTHLIKTRGQQVTLRCSSQSGHNTVSWYQQALGQGPQFIFQYYREEENGRGNFPPRFSGLQFPNYSSELNVNALELDDSALYLCASSLGWRGADNEQFFGPGTRLTVL.

This clonotype occurred many times. The rearrangement joins TRBV20-1 to TRBJ2-7, with D unclear. Germline CDR1 DFQATT, CDR2 SNEGSKA (reference sequence). CDR3 length equals 14 residues. Trimming left V 2 bases short and J 1 base short, with 12 bases between. The CDR3 protein is CSARYPYGSYEQYF. CDR3 nucleotides: TGCAGTGCTAGATATCCCTACGGGTCCTACGAGCAGTACTTC.

This clonotype was counted only a few times. The gene calls are TRBV18 and TRBJ2-7; 9 bases fit TRBD1. J gave up 4 bases and V 3 bases, and 7 bases lay outside the gene matches. This CDR3 is 15 amino acids long. Per germline, CDR1 KGHSH and CDR2 LQKENI. The CDR3: CASSPRTGGGYEQYV. The CDR3 DNA is TGTGCCAGCTCACCTCGTACAGGGGGCGGTTACGAGCAGTACGTC.

This clonotype was found a few times. This rearrangement joins TRBV5-4 to TRBJ2-7, with D hard to call. Germline V gene data show CDR1 as SGHNT and CDR2 as YYREEE (reference sequence). V lost 0 bases, J lost 0 bases, and 10 bases lay in between. CDR3 length: 15 residues. The CDR3 reads CASSLDGKSSYEQYV. In DNA form, the CDR3 reads TGTGCCAGCAGCTTGGACGGTAAGAGCTCCTACGAGCAGTACGTC.

This clonotype occurred many times. This chain uses TRBV4-2 with TRBJ2-1; D uncertain. This CDR3 is 13 amino acids long. Germline V gene data show CDR1 as LGHNA and CDR2 as YNFKEQ. Trimming shortened V by 0 bases and J by 7 bases, and 7 bases separated the two germline ends. This CDR3 reads CASSQESSNEQFF. In DNA, the CDR3 is TGTGCCAGCAGCCAAGAATCTTCAAATGAGCAGTTCTTC.

This clonotype was detected ten times or more. This chain uses TRBV6-1 with TRBJ1-3; 7 nucleotides match TRBD1. CDR1 MNHNS and CDR2 SASEGT come from the germline V gene. V lost 4 bases and J lost 4; bases outside the gene matches: 10. The CDR3 has 16 residues. The CDR3 nucleotides are TGTGCCAGCAGTGGATCCGGGACAGTGCACGGAAACACCATATATTTT. Translating gives CASSGSGTVHGNTIYF.

The table lists this clonotype with many counts. The gene calls are TRBV24-1 and TRBJ2-5; no firm D call. This CDR3 has 15 amino acids. V lost 1 base, J lost 0 bases, and 8 bases lay in between. The germline CDR1 and CDR2 sequences are KGHDR and SFDVKD. The CDR3 region is CATSDFRSYQETQYF. DNA for the CDR3: TGTGCCACCAGTGATTTCAGGTCGTACCAAGAGACCCAGTACTTC.

This clonotype has a count of ten or more. The gene calls are TRBV7-2 and TRBJ1-2; D uncertain. Germline CDR1 and CDR2: SGHTA and FQGNSA. The CDR3 loop spans 13 amino acids. V was clipped by 1 base and J by 4 bases, with 7 bases between them. The CDR3 bases are TGTGCCAGCAGCTTAGGGCAGCTCTATGGCTACACCTTC. This sequence encodes CASSLGQLYGYTF.

The rearrangement uses TRBV12-3 or TRBV12-4 and TRBJ2-1; TRBD2 matches 10 bases. The length of the CDR3 is 15 residues. Germline trimming cut 6 bases from V and 5 bases from J; bases unmatched to any gene: 7. CDR3: CASSPPTSGNNEQFF. As DNA, the CDR3 is TGTGCCAGCAGCCCTCCCACTAGCGGGAACAATGAGCAGTTCTTC.

This clonotype was seen repeatedly, ten times or more. The rearrangement links TRBV4-2 to TRBJ2-7; 11 bases align to TRBD2. The CDR3 length is 19 residues. V was clipped by 2 bases and J by 3 bases; unmatched bases: 15. Germline assignment: CDR1 LGHNA and CDR2 YNFKEQ. CDR3 in amino acids: CASSQIGGGRTSGYYEQYF. CDR3 bases: TGTGCCAGCAGCCAAATCGGGGGTGGCAGGACTAGCGGGTACTACGAGCAGTACTTC.

This clonotype came up many times. This chain uses TRBV23-1 with TRBJ2-6; D is possibly TRBD2 (5 bases). TRBV23-1 is filed as an ORF, its function uncertain. This CDR3 comprises 17 residues. Trimming removed 0 bases at V and 0 bases at J, with 9 bases between. The CDR3 DNA sequence: TGCGCCAGCAGTCAATCGCCCGGGATCTCTGGGGCCAACGTCCTGACTTTC. Encoded protein: CASSQSPGISGANVLTF.

This clonotype was detected a few times. The CDR3 DNA reads TGTGCCAGCAGCCCCCTAGCGGGGGGGGGCACAGATACGCAGTATTTT. Amino acids: CASSPLAGGGTDTQYF. The V and J genes are TRBV12-3 or TRBV12-4 and TRBJ2-3; 12 bases map to TRBD2. The CDR3 consists of 16 residues. Trimming removed 6 bases from V and 1 base from J; junction bases left unmatched: 5.

There are many counts of this clonotype. V gene TRBV20-1 combines with J gene TRBJ2-3; 8 bases line up with TRBD2. The germline V gene has CDR1 DFQATT and CDR2 SNEGSKA (reference sequence). The CDR3 is made up of 12 amino acids. In DNA form, the CDR3 reads TGCAGCCCGGGCGGGGGGACAGATACGCAGTATTTT. It encodes CSPGGGTDTQYF.

The sample holds a few counts of this clonotype. The chain carries TRBV5-4 and TRBJ1-6; TRBD1 aligns across 7 bases. The CDR3 totals 19 residues. V lost 1 base to trimming and J lost 0 bases; unmatched junction nucleotides: 10. CDR1 and CDR2 (germline): SGHNT, YYREEE (reference sequence). The CDR3 DNA follows: TGTGCCAGCAGCTTGATGAGGGGGCCCTCGAGCTCCTATAATTCACCCCTCCACTTT. Its protein is CASSLMRGPSSSYNSPLHF.

The J gene is TRBJ1-2, the V gene TRBV6-5; D is ambiguous. Germline CDR1 MNHEY, CDR2 SVGAGI. CDR3 length: 14 amino acids. With 0 bases removed from V and 7 bases from J, the gap between germline ends came to 12 bases. The CDR3 nucleotides are TGTGCCAGCAGTTACTCGATGTTCAGTCTTGGCTACACCTTC. Amino acid sequence: CASSYSMFSLGYTF.

This clonotype was detected ten times or more. J is TRBJ1-5 and V is TRBV2; D gene unclear. The CDR3 contains 11 residues. Trimming pared 6 bases from V and 6 bases from J, leaving 6 bases between. CDR1 and CDR2 from the germline V gene are SNHLY and FYNNEI. Written as DNA, the CDR3 is TGTGCCAGCAGATTGATTCAGCCCCAGCATTTT. Its translation: CASRLIQPQHF.